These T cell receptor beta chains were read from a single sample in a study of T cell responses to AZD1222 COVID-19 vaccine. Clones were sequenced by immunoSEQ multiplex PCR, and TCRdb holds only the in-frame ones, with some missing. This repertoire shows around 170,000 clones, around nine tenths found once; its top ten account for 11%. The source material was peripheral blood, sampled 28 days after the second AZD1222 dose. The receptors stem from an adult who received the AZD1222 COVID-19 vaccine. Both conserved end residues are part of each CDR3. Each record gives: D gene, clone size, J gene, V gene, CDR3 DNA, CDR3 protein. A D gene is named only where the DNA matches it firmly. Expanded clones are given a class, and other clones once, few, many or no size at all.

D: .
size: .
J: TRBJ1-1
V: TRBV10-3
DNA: TGTGCCACAGATTCCCGGGGGGGAATTATCACTGAAGCTTTCTTT
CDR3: CATDSRGGIITEAFF

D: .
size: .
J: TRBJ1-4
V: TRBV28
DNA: TGTGCCAGCAGGCCTTCAGGGACGGGTAATGAAAAACTGTTTTTT
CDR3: CASRPSGTGNEKLFF

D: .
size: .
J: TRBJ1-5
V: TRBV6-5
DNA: TGTGCCAGCAGATCCAGGGCTACGAGCAATCAGCCCCAGCATTTT
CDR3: CASRSRATSNQPQHF

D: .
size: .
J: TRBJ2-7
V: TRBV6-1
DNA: TGTGCCAGCAGTGAACAGGGTTGGGATTACGAGCAGTACTTC
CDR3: CASSEQGWDYEQYF

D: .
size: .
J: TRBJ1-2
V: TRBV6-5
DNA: TGTGCCAGCAGTTACAGACTTGCAAACTATGGCTACACCTTC
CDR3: CASSYRLANYGYTF

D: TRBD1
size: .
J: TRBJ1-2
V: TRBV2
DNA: TGTGCCAGCAGTTCTACACAGGGGAGGGTCGCTAACTATGGCTACACCTTC
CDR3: CASSSTQGRVANYGYTF

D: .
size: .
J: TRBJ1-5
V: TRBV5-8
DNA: TGTGCCAGCAGCGGTGGGTACGTCCAGCATTTT
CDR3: CASSGGYVQHF

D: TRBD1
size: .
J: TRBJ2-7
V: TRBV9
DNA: TGTGCCAGCAGCCCGGGACAGGGCGTAACCTACGAGCAGTACTTC
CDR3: CASSPGQGVTYEQYF

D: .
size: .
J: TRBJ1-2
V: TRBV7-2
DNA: TGTGCCAGCAGCTCACAGGGACCCCTTGGAGGGGGCTACACCTTC
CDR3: CASSSQGPLGGGYTF

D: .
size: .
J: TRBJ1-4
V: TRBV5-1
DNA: TGCGCCAGAAGGGAGGAGAAGAATGAAAAACTGTTTTTT
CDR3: CARREEKNEKLFF

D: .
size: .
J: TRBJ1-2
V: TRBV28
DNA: TGTGCCAGCAGTTTTGCAGGGGTTAACTATGGCTACACCTTC
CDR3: CASSFAGVNYGYTF

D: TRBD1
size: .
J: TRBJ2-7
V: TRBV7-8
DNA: TGTGCCAGCAGCTCCTGGGGGGGACAGGGTAACGAGCAGTACTTC
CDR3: CASSSWGGQGNEQYF

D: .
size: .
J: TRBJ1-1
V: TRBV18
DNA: TGTGCCAGCTCACCCTCGGGGAACACTGAAGCTTTCTTT
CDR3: CASSPSGNTEAFF

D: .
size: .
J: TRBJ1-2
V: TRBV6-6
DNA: TGTGCCAGCAGTCAAGATCCCCGATCGGGCTACACCTTC
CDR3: CASSQDPRSGYTF

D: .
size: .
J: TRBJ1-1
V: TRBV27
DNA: TGTGCCAGCAGTAAAGGGGGCACTGAAGCTTTCTTT
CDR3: CASSKGGTEAFF

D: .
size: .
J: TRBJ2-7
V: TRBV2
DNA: TGTGCCAGCAGTGAAGCGCCATCCCTCGACTACGAGCAGTACTTC
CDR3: CASSEAPSLDYEQYF

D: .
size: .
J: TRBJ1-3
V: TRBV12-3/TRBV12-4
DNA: TGTGCCAGCAGCCTTGGCTCTGGAAACACCATATATTTT
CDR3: CASSLGSGNTIYF

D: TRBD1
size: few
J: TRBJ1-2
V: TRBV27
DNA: TGTGCCAGCACTGATCTGACAGGGGGCGTTTTTAGCTACACCTTC
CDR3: CASTDLTGGVFSYTF

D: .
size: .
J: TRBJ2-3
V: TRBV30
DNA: TGTGCCTTCCGGGACCCCGGCACAGATACGCAGTATTTT
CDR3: CAFRDPGTDTQYF

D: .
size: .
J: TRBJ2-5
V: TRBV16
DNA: TGTGCCAGCAGCCAATTTCAGGGGCAAACCCAGTACTTC
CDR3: CASSQFQGQTQYF

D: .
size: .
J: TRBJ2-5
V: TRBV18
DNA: TGTGCCAGCTCAGGACTACAAGAGACCCAGTACTTC
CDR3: CASSGLQETQYF

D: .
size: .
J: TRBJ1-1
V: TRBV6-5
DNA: TGTGCCAGCAGTCCACGTCCCAGGGTGAACACTGAAGCTTTCTTT
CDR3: CASSPRPRVNTEAFF

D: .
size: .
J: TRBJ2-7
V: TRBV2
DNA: TGTGCCAGCAGTCACACTCCCGGAAGTGAGCAGTACTTC
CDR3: CASSHTPGSEQYF

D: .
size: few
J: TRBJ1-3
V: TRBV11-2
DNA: TGTGCCAGCTCCACCGGGGACTTCTCTGGAAACACCATATATTTT
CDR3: CASSTGDFSGNTIYF

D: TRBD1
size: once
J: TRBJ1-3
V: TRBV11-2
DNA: TGTGCCAGCAGCTTGGACAGGTCTGGAAACACCATATATTTT
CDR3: CASSLDRSGNTIYF

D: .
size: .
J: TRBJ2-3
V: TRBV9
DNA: TGTGCCAGCAGCGTAACCGCTAGCACAGATACGCAGTATTTT
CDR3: CASSVTASTDTQYF

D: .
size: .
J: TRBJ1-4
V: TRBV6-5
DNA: TGTGCCAGCAGTTCCGACCCTCTACTGTTTTTT
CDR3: CASSSDPLLFF

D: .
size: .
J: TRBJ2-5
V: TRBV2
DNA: TGTGCCAGCAGTCTCGACAGGGAGACCCAGTACTTC
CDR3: CASSLDRETQYF

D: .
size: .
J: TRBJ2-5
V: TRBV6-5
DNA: TGTGCCAGCAGTTACAGCAACAGGCCTCTATACTTC
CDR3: CASSYSNRPLYF

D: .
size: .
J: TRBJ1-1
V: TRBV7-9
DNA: TGTGCCAGCAGCTTAGATGGTGGAGCTTTCTTT
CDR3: CASSLDGGAFF

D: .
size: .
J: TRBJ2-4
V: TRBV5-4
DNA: TGTGCCAGCAGCTTGGGGGAGTGGGACATTCAGTACTTC
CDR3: CASSLGEWDIQYF

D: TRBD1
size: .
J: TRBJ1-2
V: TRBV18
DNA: TGTGCCAGCTCACCCTCCCAGGACAGGGGATACGGCTTC
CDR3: CASSPSQDRGYGF

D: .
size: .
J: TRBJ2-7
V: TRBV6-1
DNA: TGTGCCAGCAGTGAAGGCAGGGGCCCCTACGAGCAGTACTTC
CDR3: CASSEGRGPYEQYF

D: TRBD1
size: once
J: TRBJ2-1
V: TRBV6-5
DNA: TGTGCCAGCCGGACAGGGTTAGGTGAGCAGTTCTTC
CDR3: CASRTGLGEQFF

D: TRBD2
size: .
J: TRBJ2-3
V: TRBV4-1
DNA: TGCGCCAGCAGCCTTGGGGGGGTAACCACAGATACGCAGTATTTT
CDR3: CASSLGGVTTDTQYF

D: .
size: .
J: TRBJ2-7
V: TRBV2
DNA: TGTGCCAGCAGCCCGACCTCCACCTACGAGCAGTACTTC
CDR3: CASSPTSTYEQYF

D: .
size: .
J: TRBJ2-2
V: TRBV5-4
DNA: TGTGCCAGCAGCTCCCTAAGGAAAGGGGAGCTGTTTTTT
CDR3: CASSSLRKGELFF

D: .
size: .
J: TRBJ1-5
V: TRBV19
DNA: TGTGCCAGTAGGGGCAACACGGGTGGCAATCAGCCCCAGCATTTT
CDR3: CASRGNTGGNQPQHF

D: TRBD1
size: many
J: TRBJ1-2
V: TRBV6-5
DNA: TGTGCCAGCAGTTACTCCCGGACAGGGGGCGGCTATGGCTACACCTTC
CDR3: CASSYSRTGGGYGYTF

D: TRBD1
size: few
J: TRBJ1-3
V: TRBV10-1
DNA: TGCGCCAGTACCTCAGCGGGGGACAGATCTACCTCTGGAAACACCATATATTTT
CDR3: CASTSAGDRSTSGNTIYF